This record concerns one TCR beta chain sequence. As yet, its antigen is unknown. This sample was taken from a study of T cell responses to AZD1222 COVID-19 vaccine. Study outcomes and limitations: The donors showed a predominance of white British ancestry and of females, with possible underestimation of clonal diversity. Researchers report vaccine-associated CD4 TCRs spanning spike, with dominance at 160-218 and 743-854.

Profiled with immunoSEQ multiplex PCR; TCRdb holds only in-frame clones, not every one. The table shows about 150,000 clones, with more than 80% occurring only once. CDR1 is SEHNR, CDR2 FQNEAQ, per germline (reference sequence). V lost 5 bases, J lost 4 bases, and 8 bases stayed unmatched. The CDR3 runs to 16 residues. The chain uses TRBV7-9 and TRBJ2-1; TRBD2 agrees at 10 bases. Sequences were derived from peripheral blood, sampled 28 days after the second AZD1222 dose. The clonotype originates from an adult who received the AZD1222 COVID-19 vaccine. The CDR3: CASSPSGLAAYNEQFF. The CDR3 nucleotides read TGTGCCAGCAGCCCAAGCGGACTAGCGGCTTACAATGAGCAGTTCTTC. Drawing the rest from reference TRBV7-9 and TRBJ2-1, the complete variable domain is DTGVSQNPRHKITKRGQNVTFRCDPISEHNRLYWYRQTLGQGPEFLTYFQNEAQLEKSRLLSDRFSAERPKGSFSTLEIQRTEQGDSAMYLCASSPSGLAAYNEQFFGPGTRLTVL.